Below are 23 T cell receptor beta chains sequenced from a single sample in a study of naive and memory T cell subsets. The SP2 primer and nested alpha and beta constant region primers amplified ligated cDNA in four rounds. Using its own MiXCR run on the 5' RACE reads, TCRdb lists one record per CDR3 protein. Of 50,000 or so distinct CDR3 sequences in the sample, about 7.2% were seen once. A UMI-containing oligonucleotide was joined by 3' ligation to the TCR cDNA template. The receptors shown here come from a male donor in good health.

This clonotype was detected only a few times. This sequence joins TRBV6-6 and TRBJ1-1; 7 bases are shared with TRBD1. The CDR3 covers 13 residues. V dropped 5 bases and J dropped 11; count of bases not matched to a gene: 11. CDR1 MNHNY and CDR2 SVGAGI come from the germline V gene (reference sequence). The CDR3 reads CASSRGTADGAFF. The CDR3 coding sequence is TGTGCCAGCAGTAGGGGGACAGCCGATGGGGCTTTCTTT.

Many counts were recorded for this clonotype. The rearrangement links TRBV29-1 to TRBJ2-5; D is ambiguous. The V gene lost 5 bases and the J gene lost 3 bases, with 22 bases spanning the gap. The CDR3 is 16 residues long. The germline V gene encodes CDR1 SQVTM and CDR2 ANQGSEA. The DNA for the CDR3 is TGCAGCGTTCAAAAACAGCCGGGTCGGAAGAAAGAGACCCAGTACTTC. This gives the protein CSVQKQPGRKKETQYF.

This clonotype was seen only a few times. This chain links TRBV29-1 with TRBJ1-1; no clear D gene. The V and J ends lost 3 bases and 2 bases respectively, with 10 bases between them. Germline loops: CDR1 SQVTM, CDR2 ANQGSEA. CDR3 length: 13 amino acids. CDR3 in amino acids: CSVEVEPNTEAFF. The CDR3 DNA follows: TGCAGCGTTGAGGTCGAACCCAACACTGAAGCTTTCTTT.

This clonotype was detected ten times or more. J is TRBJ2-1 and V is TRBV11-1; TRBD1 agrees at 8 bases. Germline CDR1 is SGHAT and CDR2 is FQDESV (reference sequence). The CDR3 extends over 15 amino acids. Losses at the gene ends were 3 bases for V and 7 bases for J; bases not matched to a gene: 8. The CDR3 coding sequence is TGTGCCAGCAGCTTTGGGGACAGGATAGGGAATGAGCAGTTCTTC. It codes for CASSFGDRIGNEQFF. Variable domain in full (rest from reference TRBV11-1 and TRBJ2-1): EAEVAQSPRYKITEKSQAVAFWCDPISGHATLYWYRQILGQGPELLVQFQDESVVDDSQLPKDRFSAERLKGVDSTLKIQPAELGDSAMYLCASSFGDRIGNEQFFGPGTRLTVL.

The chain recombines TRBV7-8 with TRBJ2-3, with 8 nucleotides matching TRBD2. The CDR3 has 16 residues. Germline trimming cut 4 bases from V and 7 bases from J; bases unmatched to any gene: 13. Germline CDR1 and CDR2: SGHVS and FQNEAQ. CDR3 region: CASSSTTSAIAHTQYF. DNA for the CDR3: TGTGCCAGCAGCTCCACGACTAGCGCCATAGCTCATACGCAGTATTTT. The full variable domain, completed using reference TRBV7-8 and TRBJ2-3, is GAGVSQSPRYKVAKRGQDVALRCDPISGHVSLFWYQQALGQGPEFLTYFQNEAQLDKSGLPSDRFFAERPEGSVSTLKIQRTQQEDSAVYLCASSSTTSAIAHTQYFGPGTRLTVL.

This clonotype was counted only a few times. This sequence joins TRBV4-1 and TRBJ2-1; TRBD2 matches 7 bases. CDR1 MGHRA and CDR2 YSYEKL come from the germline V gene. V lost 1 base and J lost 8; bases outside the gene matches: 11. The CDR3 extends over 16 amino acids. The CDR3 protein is CASSQGGRGSLDEQFF. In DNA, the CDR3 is TGCGCCAGCAGCCAAGGGGGTCGCGGGAGCTTAGATGAGCAGTTCTTC.

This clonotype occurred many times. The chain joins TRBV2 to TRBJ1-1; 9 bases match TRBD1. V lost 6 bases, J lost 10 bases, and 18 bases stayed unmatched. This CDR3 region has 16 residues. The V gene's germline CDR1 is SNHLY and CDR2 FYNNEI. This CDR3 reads CASSTPETGDREGAFF. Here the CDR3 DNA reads TGTGCCAGCAGCACACCAGAAACCGGGGACAGGGAGGGAGCTTTCTTT. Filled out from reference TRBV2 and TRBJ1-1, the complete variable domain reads EPEVTQTPSHQVTQMGQEVILRCVPISNHLYFYWYRQILGQKVEFLVSFYNNEISEKSEIFDDQFSVERPDGSNFTLKIRSTKLEDSAMYFCASSTPETGDREGAFFGQGTRLTVV.

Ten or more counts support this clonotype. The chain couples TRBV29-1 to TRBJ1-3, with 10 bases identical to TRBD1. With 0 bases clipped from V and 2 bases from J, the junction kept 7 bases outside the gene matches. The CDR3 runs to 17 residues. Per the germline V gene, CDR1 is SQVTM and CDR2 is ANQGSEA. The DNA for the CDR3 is TGCAGCGTTGAAGATCGTGGACAGGGGGTTGCTGGAAACACCATATATTTT. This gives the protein CSVEDRGQGVAGNTIYF.

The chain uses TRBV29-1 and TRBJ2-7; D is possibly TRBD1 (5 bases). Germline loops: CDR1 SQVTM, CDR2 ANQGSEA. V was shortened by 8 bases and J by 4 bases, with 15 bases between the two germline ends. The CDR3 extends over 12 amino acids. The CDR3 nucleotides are TGCAGCTTCCGAGGCCCAGGGTACGAGCAGTACTTC. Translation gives CSFRGPGYEQYF.

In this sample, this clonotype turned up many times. For the CDR3, the DNA is TGTGCCAGCAGCCCGGGACTAGCGGATACCTACGAGCAGTACTTC. It is translated as CASSPGLADTYEQYF. The J gene is TRBJ2-7, the V gene TRBV14, with 11 bases that match TRBD2. This CDR3 has 15 amino acids. V shed 4 bases and J 2 bases; nucleotides not matched to a gene: 4. Germline CDR1 reads SGHDN; CDR2 reads FVKESK. The full variable domain, completed using reference TRBV14 and TRBJ2-7, is EAGVTQFPSHSVIEKGQTVTLRCDPISGHDNLYWYRRVMGKEIKFLLHFVKESKQDESGMPNNRFLAERTGGTYSTLKVQPAELEDSGVYFCASSPGLADTYEQYFGPGTRLTVT.

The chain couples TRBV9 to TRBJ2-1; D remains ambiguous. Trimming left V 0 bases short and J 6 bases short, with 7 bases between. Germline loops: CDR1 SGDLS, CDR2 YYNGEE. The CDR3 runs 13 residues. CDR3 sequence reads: CASSVVSGNEQFF. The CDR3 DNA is TGTGCCAGCAGCGTAGTCTCCGGCAATGAGCAGTTCTTC.

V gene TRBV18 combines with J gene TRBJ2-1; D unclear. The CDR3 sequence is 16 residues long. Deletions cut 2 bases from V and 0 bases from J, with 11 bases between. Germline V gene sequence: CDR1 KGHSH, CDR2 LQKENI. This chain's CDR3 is CASSPSRLSSYNEQFF. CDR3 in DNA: TGTGCCAGCTCACCATCGCGGCTCAGCTCCTACAATGAGCAGTTCTTC.

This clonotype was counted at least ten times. The CDR3 spells CASSYEGHEKLFF. Written as DNA, the CDR3 is TGTGCCAGCAGTTACGAGGGACATGAAAAACTGTTTTTT. The V and J genes are TRBV6-5 and TRBJ1-4; D might be TRBD1 (5 bases). The germline V gene has CDR1 MNHEY and CDR2 SVGAGI. Between the trimmed V and J ends, which lost 2 bases and 6 bases, there was a span of 7 bases. The CDR3 has 13 residues.

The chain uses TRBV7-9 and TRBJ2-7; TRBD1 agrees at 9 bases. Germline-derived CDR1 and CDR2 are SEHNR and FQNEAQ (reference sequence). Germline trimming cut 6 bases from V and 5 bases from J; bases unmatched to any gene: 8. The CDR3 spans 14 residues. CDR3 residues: CASSFGTGKNEQYF. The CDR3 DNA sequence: TGTGCCAGCAGTTTCGGGACAGGGAAGAACGAGCAGTACTTC.

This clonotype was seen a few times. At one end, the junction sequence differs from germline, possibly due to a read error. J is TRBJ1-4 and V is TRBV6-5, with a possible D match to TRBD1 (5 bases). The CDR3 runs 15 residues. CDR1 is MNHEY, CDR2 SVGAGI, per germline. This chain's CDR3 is CASSYSGQGDEKLVF. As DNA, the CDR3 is TGTGCCAGCAGTTACTCGGGGCAGGGAGATGAAAAACTGGTTTTT.

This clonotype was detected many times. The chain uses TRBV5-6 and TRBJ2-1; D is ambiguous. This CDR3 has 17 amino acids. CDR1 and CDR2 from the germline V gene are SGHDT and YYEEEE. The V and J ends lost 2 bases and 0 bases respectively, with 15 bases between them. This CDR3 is CASSFYFGRSSYNEQFF. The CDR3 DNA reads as TGTGCCAGCAGCTTCTATTTCGGACGGAGCTCCTACAATGAGCAGTTCTTC.

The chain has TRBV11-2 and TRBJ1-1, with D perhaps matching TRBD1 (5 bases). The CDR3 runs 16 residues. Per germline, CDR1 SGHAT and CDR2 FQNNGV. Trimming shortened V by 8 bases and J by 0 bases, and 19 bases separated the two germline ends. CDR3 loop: CASERGARLMNTEAFF. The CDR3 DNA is TGTGCCAGCGAGAGAGGGGCCCGCCTTATGAACACTGAAGCTTTCTTT.

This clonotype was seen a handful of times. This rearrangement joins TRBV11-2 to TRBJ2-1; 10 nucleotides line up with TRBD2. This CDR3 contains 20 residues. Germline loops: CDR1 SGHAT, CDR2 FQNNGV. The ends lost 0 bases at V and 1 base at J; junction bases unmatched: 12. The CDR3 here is CASSLENVLAGSRSYNEQFF. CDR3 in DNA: TGTGCCAGCAGCTTAGAAAACGTACTAGCGGGAAGCAGATCCTACAATGAGCAGTTCTTC.

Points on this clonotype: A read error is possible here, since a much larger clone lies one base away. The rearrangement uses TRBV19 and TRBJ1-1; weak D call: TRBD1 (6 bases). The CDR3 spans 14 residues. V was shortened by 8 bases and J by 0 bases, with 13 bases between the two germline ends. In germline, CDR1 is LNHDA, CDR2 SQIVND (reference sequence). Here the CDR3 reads CASEGGTMNTEAFF. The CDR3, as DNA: TGTGCCAGTGAAGGGGGGACAATGAACACTGAAGCTTTCTTT.

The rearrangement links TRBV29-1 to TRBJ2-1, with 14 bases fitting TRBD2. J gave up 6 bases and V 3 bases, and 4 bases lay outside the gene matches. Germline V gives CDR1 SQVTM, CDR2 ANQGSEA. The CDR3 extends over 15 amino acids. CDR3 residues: CSVETSGRGVNEQFF. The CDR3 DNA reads TGCAGCGTTGAGACTAGCGGGAGGGGCGTCAATGAGCAGTTCTTC.

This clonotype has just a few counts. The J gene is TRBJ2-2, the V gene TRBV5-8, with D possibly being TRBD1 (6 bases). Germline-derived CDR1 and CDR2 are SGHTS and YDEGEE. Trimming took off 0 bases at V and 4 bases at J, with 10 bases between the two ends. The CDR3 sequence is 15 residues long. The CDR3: CASSLAWTATGELFF. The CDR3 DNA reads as TGTGCCAGCAGCTTGGCATGGACAGCCACCGGGGAGCTGTTTTTT.

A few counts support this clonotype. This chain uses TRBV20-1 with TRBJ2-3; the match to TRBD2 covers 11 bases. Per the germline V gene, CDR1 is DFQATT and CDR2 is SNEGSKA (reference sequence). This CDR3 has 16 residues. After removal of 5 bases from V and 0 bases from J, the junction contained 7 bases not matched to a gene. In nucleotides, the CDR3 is TGCAGTGCTGGGGGGGTAGCGGGAGGGAGCACAGATACGCAGTATTTT. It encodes CSAGGVAGGSTDTQYF.

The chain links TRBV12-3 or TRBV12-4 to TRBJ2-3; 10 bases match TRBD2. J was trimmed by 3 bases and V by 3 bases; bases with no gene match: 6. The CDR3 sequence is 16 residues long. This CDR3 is CASSLDSGGRTDTQYF. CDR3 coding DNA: TGTGCCAGCAGTTTGGATAGCGGGGGGAGGACAGATACGCAGTATTTT.